This TCR beta chain was captured in a study of shared clonotypes between healthy human individuals. The CDR3 contains 14 residues. The germline V gene has CDR1 SNHLY and CDR2 FYNNEI. Unmatched junction bases numbered 7, after V lost 6 bases and J lost 4 bases. It was across several immunoSEQ plates that each subset's genomic DNA was evenly split. Clones were sequenced by immunoSEQ multiplex PCR, and TCRdb holds only the in-frame ones, with some missing. The repertoire includes some 1.1 million clones, 60% to 85% of them detected once, and roughly 0.83% sits in the top ten. J is TRBJ2-5 and V is TRBV2, with 8 nucleotides matching TRBD2. The source of this sequence is a young man in good health. Some clones in this sample may be carry-over from other donors' samples. Specimen: memory CD4+ T cells from PBMCs. Subset specified: CD45RA-negative fraction. CDR3 in DNA: TGTGCCAGCAGGCTCCTAGCGGGTGTAGAGACCCAGTACTTC. Its protein product is CASRLLAGVETQYF.